The clone carrying this T cell receptor (beta chain) rates as large. One entry per CDR3 protein, called by TCRdb with MiXCR from the PCR reads. The sample includes about 25,000 distinct CDR3 sequences, 38% of them seen just once. The data originate from a study of tumor-infiltrating lymphocytes in oesophageal squamous cell carcinoma. Germline V lookup: CDR1 SGHTA, CDR2 FQGNSA. V was pared by 5 bases and J by 0 bases, with 5 bases of the junction left unmatched. The CDR3 contains 17 residues. Sequencing input: esophageal tumor tissue. The chain employs TRBV7-2 and TRBJ2-6; 9 bases are shared with TRBD1. The receptor was isolated from a male donor with esophageal squamous cell carcinoma. The CDR3 DNA reads as TGTGCCAGCAGCCTGACAGGGGGAGTCTCTGGGGCCAACGTCCTGACTTTC. Its translation is CASSLTGGVSGANVLTF.